This TCR beta chain was sequenced during a study of T cell responses to AZD1222 COVID-19 vaccine. Profiling relied on immunoSEQ multiplex PCR, and the TCRdb table lists in-frame clones only, not all of them. The table has approximately 170,000 clones, roughly nine tenths seen once. The CDR3 runs 15 residues. V gave up 1 base and J gave up 5 bases; unmatched junction bases: 2. The source is an adult in good health. The starting material was peripheral blood, obtained on day 0 of AZD1222 vaccination. The chain couples TRBV5-3 to TRBJ2-3, with 12 bases lining up with TRBD2. TRBV5-3 is an open reading frame whose function is uncertain. The CDR3 DNA reads TGTGCCAGAAGCTTGACTAGCGGGGGGATAGATACGCAGTATTTT. Amino acids: CARSLTSGGIDTQYF.